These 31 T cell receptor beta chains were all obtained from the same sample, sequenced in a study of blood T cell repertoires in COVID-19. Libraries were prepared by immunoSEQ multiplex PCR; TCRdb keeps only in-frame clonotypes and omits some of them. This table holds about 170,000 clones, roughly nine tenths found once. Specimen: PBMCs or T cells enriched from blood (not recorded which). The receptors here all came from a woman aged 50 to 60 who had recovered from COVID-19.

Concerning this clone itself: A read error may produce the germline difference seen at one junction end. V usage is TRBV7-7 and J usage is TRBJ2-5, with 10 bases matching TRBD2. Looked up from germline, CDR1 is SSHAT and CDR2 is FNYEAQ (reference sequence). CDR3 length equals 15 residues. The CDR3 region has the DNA TGTGCTAGCAGCAACCAAACTAGCGGGATAGAGACCCAGTACTTC. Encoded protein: CASSNQTSGIETQYF.

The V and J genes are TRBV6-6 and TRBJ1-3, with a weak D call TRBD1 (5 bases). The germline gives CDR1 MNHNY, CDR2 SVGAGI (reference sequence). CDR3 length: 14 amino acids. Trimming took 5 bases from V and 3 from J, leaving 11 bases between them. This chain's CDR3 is CASSPPQVGNTIYF. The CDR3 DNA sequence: TGTGCCAGCAGTCCTCCACAGGTTGGAAACACCATATATTTT.

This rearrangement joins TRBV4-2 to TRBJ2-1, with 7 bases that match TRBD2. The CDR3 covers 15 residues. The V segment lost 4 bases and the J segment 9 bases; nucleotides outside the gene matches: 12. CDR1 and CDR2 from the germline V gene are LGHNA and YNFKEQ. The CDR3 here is CASSPSGNVIGEQFF. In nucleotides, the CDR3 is TGTGCCAGCAGCCCCAGCGGGAACGTGATCGGTGAGCAGTTCTTC.

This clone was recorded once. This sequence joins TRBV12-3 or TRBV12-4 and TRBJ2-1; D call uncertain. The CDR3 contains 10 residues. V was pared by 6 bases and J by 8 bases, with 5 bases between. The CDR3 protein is CASSLHEQFF. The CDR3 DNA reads TGTGCCAGCAGCCTCCATGAGCAGTTCTTC.

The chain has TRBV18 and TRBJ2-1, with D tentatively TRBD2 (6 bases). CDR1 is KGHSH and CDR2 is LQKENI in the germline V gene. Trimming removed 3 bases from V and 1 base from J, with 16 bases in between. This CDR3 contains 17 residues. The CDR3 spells CASSPSGSGRSYNEQFF. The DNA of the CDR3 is TGTGCCAGCTCACCTTCGGGTAGCGGAAGATCCTACAATGAGCAGTTCTTC.

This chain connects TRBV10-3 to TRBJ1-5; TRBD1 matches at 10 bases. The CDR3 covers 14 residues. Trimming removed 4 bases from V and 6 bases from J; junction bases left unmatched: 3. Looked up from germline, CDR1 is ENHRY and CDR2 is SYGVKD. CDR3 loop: CAISGGQGSQPQHF. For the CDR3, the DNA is TGTGCCATCAGTGGGGGACAGGGGAGTCAGCCCCAGCATTTT.

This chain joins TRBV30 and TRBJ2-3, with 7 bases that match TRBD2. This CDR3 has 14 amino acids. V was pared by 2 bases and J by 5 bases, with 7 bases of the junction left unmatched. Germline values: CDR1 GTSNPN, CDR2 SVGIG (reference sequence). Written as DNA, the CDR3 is TGTGCCTGGAGTTTGACGGGAGGTCAAGATACGCAGTATTTT. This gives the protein CAWSLTGGQDTQYF.

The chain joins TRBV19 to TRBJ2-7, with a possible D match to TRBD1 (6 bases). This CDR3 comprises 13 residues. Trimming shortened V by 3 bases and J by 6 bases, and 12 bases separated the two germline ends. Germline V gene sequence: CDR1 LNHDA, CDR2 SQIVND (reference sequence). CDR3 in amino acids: CASSIAPGVEQYF. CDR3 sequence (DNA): TGTGCCAGTAGTATCGCGCCAGGGGTCGAGCAGTACTTC.

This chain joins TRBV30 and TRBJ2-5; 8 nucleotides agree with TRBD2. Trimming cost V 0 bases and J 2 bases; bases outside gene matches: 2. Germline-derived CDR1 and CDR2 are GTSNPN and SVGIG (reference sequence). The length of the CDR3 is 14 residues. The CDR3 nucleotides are TGTGCCTGGAGTGTGGGACTAGTTCAAGAGACCCAGTACTTC. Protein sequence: CAWSVGLVQETQYF.

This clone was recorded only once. The CDR3 region is CASRLAGGSTDTQYF. In DNA, the CDR3 is TGCGCCAGCAGGTTAGCGGGAGGGAGCACAGATACGCAGTATTTT. V usage is TRBV5-1 and J usage is TRBJ2-3, with 11 bases matching TRBD2. The germline V gene encodes CDR1 SGHRS and CDR2 YFSETQ. The CDR3 is made up of 15 amino acids. V was clipped by 5 bases and J by 0 bases; unmatched bases: 2.

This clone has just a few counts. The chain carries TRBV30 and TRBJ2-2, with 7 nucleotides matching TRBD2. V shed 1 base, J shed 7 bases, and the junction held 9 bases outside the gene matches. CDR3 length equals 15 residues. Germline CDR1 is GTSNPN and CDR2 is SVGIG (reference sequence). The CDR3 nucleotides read TGTGCCTGGAGTGCAGGCGGGAGAGAGAGCGGGGAGCTGTTTTTT. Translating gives CAWSAGGRESGELFF.

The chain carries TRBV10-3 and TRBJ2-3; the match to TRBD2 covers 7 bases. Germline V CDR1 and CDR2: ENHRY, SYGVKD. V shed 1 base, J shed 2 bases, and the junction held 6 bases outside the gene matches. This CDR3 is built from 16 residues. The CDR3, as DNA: TGTGCCATCAGTGAGTGGTCTAGCGGCACCACAGATACGCAGTATTTT. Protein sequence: CAISEWSSGTTDTQYF.

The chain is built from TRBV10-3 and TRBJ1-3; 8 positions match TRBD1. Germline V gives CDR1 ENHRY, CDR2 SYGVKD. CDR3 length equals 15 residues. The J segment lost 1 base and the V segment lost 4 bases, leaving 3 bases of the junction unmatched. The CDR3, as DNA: TGTGCCATCAGTGTGCGACAGGGGTCTGGAAACACCATATATTTT. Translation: CAISVRQGSGNTIYF.

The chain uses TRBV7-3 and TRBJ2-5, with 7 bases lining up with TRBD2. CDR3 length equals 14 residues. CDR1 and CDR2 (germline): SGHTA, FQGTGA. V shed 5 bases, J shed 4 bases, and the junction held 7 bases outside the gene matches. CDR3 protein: CASSAGGRGETQYF. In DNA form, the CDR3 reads TGTGCCAGCAGCGCCGGTGGGAGGGGAGAGACCCAGTACTTC.

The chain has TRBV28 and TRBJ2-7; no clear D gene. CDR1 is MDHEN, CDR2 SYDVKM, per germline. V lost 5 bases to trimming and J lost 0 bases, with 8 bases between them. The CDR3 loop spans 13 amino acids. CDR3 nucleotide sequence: TGTGCCAGCAGTGTCCTTAGCTCCTACGAGCAGTACTTC. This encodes CASSVLSSYEQYF.

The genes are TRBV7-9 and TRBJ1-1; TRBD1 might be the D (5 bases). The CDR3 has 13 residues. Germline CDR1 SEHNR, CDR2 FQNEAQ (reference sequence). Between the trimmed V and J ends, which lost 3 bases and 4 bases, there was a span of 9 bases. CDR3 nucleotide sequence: TGTGCCAGCAGCTTCAGGGAGGGCACTGAAGCTTTCTTT. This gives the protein CASSFREGTEAFF.

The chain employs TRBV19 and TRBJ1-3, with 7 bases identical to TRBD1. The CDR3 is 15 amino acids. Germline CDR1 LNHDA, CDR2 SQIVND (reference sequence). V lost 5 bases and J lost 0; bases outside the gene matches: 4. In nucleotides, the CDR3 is TGTGCCAGTAGTTCCGACAGGGCCTCTGGAAACACCATATATTTT. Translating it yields CASSSDRASGNTIYF.

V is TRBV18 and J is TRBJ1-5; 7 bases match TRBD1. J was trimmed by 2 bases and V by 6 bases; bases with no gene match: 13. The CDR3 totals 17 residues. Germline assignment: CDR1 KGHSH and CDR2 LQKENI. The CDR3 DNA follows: TGTGCCAGCTCCCTGGGTGAGGGGGCAGTCGGCAATCAGCCCCAGCATTTT. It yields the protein CASSLGEGAVGNQPQHF.

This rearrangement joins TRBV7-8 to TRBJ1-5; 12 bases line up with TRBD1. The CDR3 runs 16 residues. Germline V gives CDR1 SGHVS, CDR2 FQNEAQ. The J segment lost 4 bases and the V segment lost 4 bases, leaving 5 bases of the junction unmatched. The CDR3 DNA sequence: TGTGCCAGCAGCTCTCCGGGACAGGGGGCGAATCAGCCCCAGCATTTT. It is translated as CASSSPGQGANQPQHF.

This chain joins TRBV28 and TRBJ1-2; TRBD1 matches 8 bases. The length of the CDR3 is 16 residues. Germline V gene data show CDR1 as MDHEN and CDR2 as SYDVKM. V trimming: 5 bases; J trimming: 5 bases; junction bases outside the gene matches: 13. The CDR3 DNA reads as TGTGCCAGCAGTCCTCGGACAGGGATCGGGGCGTATGGCTACACCTTC. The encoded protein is CASSPRTGIGAYGYTF.

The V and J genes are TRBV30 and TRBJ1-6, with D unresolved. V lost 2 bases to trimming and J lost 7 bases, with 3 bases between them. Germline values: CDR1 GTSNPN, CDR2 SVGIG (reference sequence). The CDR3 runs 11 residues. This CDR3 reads CAWSLNSPLHF. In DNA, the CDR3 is TGTGCCTGGAGTCTGAATTCACCCCTCCACTTT.

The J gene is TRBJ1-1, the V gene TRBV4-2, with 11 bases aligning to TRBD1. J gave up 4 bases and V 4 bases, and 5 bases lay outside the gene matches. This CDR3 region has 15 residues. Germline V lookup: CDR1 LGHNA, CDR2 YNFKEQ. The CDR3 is CASSPGTGGSTEAFF. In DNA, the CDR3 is TGTGCCAGCAGCCCAGGGACAGGGGGGAGCACTGAAGCTTTCTTT.

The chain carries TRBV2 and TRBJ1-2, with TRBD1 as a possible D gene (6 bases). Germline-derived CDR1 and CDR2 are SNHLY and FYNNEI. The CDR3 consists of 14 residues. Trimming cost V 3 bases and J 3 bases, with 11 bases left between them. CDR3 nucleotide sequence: TGTGCCAGCAGTGAGGGAGGGGGGTACTATGGCTACACCTTC. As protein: CASSEGGGYYGYTF.

The CDR3 DNA sequence: TGCGCCAGCAGCCAAGATTTCGGCTACGAGCAGTACTTC. It specifies CASSQDFGYEQYF. The V and J genes are TRBV4-1 and TRBJ2-7, with D uncertain. The CDR3 spans 13 residues. Germline loops: CDR1 MGHRA, CDR2 YSYEKL. V lost 0 bases to trimming and J lost 3 bases, with 6 bases between them.

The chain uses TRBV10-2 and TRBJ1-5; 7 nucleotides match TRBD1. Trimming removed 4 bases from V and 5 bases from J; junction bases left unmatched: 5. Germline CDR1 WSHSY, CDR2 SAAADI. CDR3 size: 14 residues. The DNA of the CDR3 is TGCGCCAGCAGTGTTTCGGGGACAGATCAGCCCCAGCATTTT. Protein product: CASSVSGTDQPQHF.

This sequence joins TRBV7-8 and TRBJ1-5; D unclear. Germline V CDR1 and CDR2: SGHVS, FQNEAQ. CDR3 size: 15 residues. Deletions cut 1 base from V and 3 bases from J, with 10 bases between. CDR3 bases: TGTGCCAGCAGCTTAGAGGAGTCGGACAATCAGCCCCAGCATTTT. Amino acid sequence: CASSLEESDNQPQHF.

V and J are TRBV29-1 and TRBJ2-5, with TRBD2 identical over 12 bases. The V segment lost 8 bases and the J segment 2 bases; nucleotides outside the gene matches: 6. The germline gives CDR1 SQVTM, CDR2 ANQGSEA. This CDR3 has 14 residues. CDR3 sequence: CSLGLAGSQETQYF. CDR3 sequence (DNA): TGCAGCCTTGGACTAGCGGGGAGTCAAGAGACCCAGTACTTC.

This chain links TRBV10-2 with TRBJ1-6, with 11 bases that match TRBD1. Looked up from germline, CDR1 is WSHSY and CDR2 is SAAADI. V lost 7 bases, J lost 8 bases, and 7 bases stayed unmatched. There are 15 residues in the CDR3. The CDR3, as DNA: TGCGCCAGCACTCCACGGGACAGGGGGGATTCACCCCTCCACTTT. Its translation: CASTPRDRGDSPLHF.

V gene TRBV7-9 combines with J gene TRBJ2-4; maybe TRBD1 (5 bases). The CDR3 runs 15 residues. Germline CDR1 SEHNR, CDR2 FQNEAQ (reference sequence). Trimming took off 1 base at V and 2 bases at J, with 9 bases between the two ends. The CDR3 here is CASSLVRGSKNIQYF. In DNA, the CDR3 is TGTGCCAGCAGCTTAGTAAGGGGATCCAAAAACATTCAGTACTTC.

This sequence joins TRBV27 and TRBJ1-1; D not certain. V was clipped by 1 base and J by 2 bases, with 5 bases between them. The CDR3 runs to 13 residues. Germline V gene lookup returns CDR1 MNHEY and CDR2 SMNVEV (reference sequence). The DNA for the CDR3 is TGTGCCAGCAGTTTATATGGCAACACTGAAGCTTTCTTT. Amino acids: CASSLYGNTEAFF.

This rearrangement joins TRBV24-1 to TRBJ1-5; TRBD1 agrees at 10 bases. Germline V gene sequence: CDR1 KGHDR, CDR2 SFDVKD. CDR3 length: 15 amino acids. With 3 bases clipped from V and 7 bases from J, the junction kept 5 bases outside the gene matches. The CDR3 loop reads CATSDPGTGDQPQHF. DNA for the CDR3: TGTGCCACCAGTGATCCCGGGACAGGGGACCAGCCCCAGCATTTT.